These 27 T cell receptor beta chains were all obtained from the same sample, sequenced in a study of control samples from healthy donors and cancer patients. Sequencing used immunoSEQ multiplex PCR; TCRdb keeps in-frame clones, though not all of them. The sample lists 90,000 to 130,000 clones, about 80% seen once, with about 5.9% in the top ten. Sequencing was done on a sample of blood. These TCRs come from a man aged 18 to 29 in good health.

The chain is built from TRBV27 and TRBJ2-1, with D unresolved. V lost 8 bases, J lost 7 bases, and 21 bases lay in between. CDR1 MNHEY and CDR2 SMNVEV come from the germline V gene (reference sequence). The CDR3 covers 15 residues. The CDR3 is CASPPNRYDINEQFF. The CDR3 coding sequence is TGTGCCAGCCCTCCCAACCGCTATGATATAAATGAGCAGTTCTTC.

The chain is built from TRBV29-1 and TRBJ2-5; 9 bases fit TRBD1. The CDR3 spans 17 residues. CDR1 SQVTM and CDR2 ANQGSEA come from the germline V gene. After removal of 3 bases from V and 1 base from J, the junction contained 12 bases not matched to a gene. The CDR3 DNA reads TGCAGCGTTGATCGCAGAAGGGGACAGGGATTCCAAGAGACCCAGTACTTC. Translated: CSVDRRRGQGFQETQYF.

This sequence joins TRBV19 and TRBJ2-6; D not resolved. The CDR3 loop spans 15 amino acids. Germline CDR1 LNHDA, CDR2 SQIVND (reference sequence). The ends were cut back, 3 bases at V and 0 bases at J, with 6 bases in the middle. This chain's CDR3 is CASSIDNSGANVLTF. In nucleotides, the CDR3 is TGTGCCAGTAGTATTGATAACTCTGGGGCCAACGTCCTGACTTTC. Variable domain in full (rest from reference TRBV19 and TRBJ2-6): DGGITQSPKYLFRKEGQNVTLSCEQNLNHDAMYWYRQDPGQGLRLIYYSQIVNDFQKGDIAEGYSVSREKKESFPLTVTSAQKNPTAFYLCASSIDNSGANVLTFGAGSRLTVL.

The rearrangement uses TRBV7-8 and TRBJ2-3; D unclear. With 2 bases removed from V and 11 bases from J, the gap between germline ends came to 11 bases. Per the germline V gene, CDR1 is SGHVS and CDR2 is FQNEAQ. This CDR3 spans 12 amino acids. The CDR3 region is CASSLTEQRQYF. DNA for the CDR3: TGTGCCAGCAGCTTAACTGAACAAAGGCAGTATTTT.

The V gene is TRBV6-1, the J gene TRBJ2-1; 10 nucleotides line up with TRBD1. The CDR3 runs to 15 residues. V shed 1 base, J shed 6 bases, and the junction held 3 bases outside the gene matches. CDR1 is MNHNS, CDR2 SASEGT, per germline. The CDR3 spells CASSEVRTGGNEQFF. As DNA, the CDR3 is TGTGCCAGCAGTGAAGTGAGGACAGGGGGCAATGAGCAGTTCTTC.

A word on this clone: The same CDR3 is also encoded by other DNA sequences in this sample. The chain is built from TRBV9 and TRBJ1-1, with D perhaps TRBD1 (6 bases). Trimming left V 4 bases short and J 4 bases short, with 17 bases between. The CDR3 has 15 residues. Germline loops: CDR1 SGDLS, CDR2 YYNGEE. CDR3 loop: CASSKHMTGGTEAFF. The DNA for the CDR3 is TGTGCCAGCAGCAAACATATGACAGGAGGCACTGAAGCTTTCTTT.

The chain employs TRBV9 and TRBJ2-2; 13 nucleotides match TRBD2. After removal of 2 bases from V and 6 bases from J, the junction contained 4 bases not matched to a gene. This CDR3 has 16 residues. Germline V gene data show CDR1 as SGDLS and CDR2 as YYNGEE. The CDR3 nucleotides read TGTGCCAGCAGCGTTACTAGCGGGGGGGCCGCCGGGGAGCTGTTTTTT. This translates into CASSVTSGGAAGELFF.

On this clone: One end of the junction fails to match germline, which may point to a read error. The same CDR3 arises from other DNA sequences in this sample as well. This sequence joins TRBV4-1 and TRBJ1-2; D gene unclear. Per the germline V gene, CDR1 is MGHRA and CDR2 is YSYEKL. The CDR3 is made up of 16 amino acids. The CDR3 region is CASSQDPISARGGYTF. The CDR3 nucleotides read TGTGCCAGCAGCCAAGATCCTATAAGCGCACGGGGAGGCTACACCTTC.

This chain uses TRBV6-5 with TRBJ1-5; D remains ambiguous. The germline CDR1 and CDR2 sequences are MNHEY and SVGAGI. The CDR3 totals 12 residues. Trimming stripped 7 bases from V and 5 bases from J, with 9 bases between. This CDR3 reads CASKRGDQPQHF. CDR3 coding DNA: TGTGCCAGCAAAAGAGGTGATCAGCCCCAGCATTTT.

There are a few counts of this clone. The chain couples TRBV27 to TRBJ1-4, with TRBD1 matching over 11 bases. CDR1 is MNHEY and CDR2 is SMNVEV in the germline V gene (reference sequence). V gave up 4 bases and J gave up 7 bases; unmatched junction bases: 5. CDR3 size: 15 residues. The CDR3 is CASSSFGTGGEKLFF. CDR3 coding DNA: TGTGCCAGCAGTTCGTTCGGGACAGGGGGTGAAAAACTGTTTTTT. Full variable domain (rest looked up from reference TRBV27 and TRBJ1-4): EAQVTQNPRYLITVTGKKLTVTCSQNMNHEYMSWYRQDPGLGLRQIYYSMNVEVTDKGDVPEGYKVSRKEKRNFPLILESPSPNQTSLYFCASSSFGTGGEKLFFGSGTQLSVL.

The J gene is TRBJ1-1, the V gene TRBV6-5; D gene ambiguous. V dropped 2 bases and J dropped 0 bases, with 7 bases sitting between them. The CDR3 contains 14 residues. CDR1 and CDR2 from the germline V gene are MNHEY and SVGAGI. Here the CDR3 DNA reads TGTGCCAGCAGTTACCGGGGAGTGAACACTGAAGCTTTCTTT. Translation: CASSYRGVNTEAFF.

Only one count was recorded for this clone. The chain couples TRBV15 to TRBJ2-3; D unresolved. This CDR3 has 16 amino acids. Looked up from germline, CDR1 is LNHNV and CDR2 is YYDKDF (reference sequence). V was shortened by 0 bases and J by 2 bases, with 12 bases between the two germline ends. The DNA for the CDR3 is TGTGCCACCAGCAGAGATAGGCTACCAGACACAGATACGCAGTATTTT. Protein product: CATSRDRLPDTDTQYF.

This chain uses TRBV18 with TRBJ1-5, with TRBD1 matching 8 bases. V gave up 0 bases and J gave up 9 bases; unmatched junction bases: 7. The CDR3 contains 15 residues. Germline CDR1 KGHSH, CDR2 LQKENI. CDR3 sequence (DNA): TGTGCCAGCTCACCACCCGGACAGGGTATAGGGCCCCAGCATTTT. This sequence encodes CASSPPGQGIGPQHF.

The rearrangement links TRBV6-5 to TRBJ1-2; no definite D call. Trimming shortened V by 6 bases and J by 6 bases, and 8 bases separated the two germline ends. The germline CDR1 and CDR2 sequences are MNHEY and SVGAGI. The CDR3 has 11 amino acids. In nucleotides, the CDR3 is TGTGCCAGCAGACGGGTCGATGGCTACACCTTC. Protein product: CASRRVDGYTF.

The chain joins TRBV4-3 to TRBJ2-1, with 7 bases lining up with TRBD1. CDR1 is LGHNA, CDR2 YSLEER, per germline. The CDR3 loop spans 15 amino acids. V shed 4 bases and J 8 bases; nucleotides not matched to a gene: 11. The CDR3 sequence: CASSRKDRTRDEQFF. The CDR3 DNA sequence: TGCGCCAGCAGCCGAAAGGACAGGACAAGGGATGAGCAGTTCTTC.

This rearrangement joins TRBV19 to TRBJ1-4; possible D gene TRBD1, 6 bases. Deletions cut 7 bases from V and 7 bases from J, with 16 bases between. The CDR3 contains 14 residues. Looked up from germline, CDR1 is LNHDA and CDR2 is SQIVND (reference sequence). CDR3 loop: CASTDSQEGEKLFF. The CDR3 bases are TGTGCCAGTACGGACAGCCAGGAGGGTGAAAAACTGTTTTTT.

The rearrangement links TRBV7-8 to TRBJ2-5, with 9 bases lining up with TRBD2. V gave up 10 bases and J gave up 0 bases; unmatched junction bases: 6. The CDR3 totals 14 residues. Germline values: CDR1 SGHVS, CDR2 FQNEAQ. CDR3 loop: CATSSGAYQETQYF. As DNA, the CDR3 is TGTGCCACGTCTAGCGGGGCTTACCAAGAGACCCAGTACTTC.

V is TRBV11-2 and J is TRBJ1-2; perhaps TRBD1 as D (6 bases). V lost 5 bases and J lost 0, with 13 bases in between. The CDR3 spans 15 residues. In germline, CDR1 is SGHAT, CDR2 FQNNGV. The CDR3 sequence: CASSPGQRANYGYTF. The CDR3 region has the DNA TGTGCCAGCAGCCCAGGACAGAGAGCTAACTATGGCTACACCTTC.

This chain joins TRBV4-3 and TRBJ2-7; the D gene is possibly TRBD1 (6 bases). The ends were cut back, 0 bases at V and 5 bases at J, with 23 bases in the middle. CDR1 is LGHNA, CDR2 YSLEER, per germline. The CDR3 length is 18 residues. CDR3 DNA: TGCGCCAGCAGCCAAGATGGATGGTCGGGGCAGGGGACCGACGAGCAGTACTTC. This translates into CASSQDGWSGQGTDEQYF.

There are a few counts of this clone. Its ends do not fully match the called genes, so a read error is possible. As DNA, the CDR3 is TGTGCCTGCAGGGTGCCAGGGGCCAACGTCCTGACTTTC. This encodes CACRVPGANVLTF. The chain is built from TRBV6-5 and TRBJ2-6; D possibly corresponds to TRBD1 (5 bases). The CDR3 loop spans 13 amino acids. The germline V gene encodes CDR1 MNHEY and CDR2 SVGAGI.

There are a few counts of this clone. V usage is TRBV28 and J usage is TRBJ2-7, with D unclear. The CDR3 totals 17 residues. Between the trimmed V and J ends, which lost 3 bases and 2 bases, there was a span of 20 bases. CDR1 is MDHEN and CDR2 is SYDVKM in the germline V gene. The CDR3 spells CASSFATRRLIPYEQYF. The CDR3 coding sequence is TGTGCCAGCAGTTTTGCCACTCGACGGTTGATCCCCTACGAGCAGTACTTC. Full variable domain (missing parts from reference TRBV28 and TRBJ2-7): DVKVTQSSRYLVKRTGEKVFLECVQDMDHENMFWYRQDPGLGLRLIYFSYDVKMKEKGDIPEGYSVSREKKERFSLILESASTNQTSMYLCASSFATRRLIPYEQYFGPGTRLTVT.

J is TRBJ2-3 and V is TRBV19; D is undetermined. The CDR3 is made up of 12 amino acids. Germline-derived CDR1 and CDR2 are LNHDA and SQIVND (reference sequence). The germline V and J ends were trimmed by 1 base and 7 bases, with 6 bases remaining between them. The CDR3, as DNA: TGTGCCAGTAGTATAGGACTCTATACGCAGTATTTT. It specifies CASSIGLYTQYF.

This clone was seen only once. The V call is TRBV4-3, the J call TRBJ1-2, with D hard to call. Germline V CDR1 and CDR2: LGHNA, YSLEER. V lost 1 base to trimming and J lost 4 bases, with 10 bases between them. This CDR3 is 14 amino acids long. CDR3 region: CASSQGVTGYGYTF. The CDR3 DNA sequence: TGCGCCAGCAGCCAAGGGGTGACGGGCTATGGCTACACCTTC.

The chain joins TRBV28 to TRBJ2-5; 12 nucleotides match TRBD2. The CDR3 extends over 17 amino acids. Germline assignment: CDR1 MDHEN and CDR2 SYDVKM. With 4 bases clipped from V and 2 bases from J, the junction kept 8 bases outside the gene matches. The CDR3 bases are TGTGCCAGCAGTTCCCGACCGACTAGCGGGGGACAAGAGACCCAGTACTTC. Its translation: CASSSRPTSGGQETQYF.

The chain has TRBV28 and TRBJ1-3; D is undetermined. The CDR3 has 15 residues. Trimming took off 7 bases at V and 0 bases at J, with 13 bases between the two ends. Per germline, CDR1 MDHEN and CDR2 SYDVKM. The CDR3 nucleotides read TGTGCCAGCACCATACCGGGTTCCTCTGGAAACACCATATATTTT. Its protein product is CASTIPGSSGNTIYF.

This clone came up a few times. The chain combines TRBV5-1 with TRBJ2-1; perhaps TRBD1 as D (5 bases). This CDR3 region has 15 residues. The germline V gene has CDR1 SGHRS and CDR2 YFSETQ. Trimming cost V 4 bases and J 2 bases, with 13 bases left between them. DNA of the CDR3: TGCGCCAGCAGCCCTTTAGGGGCCCCCTACAATGAGCAGTTCTTC. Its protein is CASSPLGAPYNEQFF.

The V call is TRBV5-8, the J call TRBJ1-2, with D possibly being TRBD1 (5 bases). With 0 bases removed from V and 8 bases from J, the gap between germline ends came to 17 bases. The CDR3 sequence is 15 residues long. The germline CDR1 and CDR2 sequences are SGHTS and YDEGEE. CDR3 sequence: CASSLALGVRRGYTF. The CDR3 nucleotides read TGTGCCAGCAGCTTGGCCCTAGGGGTTCGGCGCGGCTACACCTTC.